This TCR beta chain stems from a study of T-cell memory formation after mild COVID-19. Regarding the study as a whole: Still unconfirmed is whether the second-wave clones peaking on day 37 recognized SARS-CoV-2.

The CDR3 is 14 amino acids. V trimming: 3 bases; J trimming: 6 bases; junction bases outside the gene matches: 5. Germline V CDR1 and CDR2: MNHEY, SMNVEV (reference sequence). Details on this clonotype: Its antigen remains unknown.

5'RACE primed from the constant segment yielded TCR alpha and TCR beta cDNA libraries bearing sample barcodes and UMIs. MiXCR, applied by TCRdb to the 5' RACE reads, yields one record per CDR3 protein. The sample records 250,000 to 300,000 distinct CDR3 sequences, 8.2% being singletons. The genes are TRBV27 and TRBJ1-1; 9 bases are shared with TRBD1. Specimen: PBMCs or a T cell subset sorted from them (not recorded which). This receptor was taken from a young man who had mild COVID-19 (a few samples of this study predate the infection). Cell type and time point are not known. The CDR3 bases are TGTGCCAGCAGTTTCCACAGGGGGCGATCTGAAGCTTTCTTT. The encoded protein is CASSFHRGRSEAFF.